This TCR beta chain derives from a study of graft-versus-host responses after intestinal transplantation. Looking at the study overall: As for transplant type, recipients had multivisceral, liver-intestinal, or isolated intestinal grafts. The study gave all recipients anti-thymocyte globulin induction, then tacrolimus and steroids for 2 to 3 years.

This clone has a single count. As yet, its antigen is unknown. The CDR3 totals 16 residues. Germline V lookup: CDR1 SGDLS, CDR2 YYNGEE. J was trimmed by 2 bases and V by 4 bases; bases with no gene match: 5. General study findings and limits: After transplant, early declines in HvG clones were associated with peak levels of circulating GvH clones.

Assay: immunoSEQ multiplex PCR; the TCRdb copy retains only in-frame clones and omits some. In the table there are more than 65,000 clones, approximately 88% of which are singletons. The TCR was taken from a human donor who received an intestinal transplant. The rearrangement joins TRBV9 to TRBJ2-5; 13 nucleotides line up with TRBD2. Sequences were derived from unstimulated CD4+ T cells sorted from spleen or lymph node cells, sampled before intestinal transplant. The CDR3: CASSQGLAGQQETQYF. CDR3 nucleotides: TGTGCCAGCAGCCAGGGACTAGCGGGGCAGCAAGAGACCCAGTACTTC.